These T cell receptor beta chains were read from a single sample in a study of T cell responses to AZD1222 COVID-19 vaccine. Repertoires were generated with immunoSEQ multiplex PCR, while TCRdb's copy carries only in-frame clones and drops some. This sample yields tens of thousands of clones, of which more than 75% are seen a single time; 9% to 14% belongs to the top ten. Specimen: peripheral blood, collected 28 days after the second AZD1222 dose. The receptors were sampled from an adult who received the AZD1222 COVID-19 vaccine. Each CDR3 is given with its conserved first and last residue. D genes are given only for firm matches. Expanded clones are given a class, and other clones once, few, many or no size at all.

clone_size: -; d_call: TRBD1; j_call: TRBJ1-5; v_call: TRBV2; cdr3_aa: CASSLAGTAYQPQHF; cdr3_nt: TGTGCCAGCAGTCTGGCCGGGACAGCGTATCAGCCCCAGCATTTT
clone_size: -; d_call: -; j_call: TRBJ2-5; v_call: TRBV25-1; cdr3_aa: CASSGLTLPRETQYF; cdr3_nt: TGTGCCAGCAGTGGACTCACCTTACCAAGGGAGACCCAGTACTTC
clone_size: -; d_call: -; j_call: TRBJ1-2; v_call: TRBV4-1; cdr3_aa: CASSQDGRGNYGYTF; cdr3_nt: TGCGCCAGCAGCCAAGACGGAAGGGGAAACTATGGCTACACCTTC
clone_size: -; d_call: -; j_call: TRBJ1-1; v_call: TRBV10-3; cdr3_aa: CAISDRRGSTEAFF; cdr3_nt: TGTGCCATCAGTGACAGAAGGGGCAGCACTGAAGCTTTCTTT
clone_size: -; d_call: -; j_call: TRBJ2-3; v_call: TRBV7-2; cdr3_aa: CASSQTPDTQYF; cdr3_nt: TGTGCCAGCAGCCAGACCCCGGATACGCAGTATTTT
clone_size: -; d_call: TRBD1; j_call: TRBJ1-4; v_call: TRBV6-6; cdr3_aa: CASSPLWTGEPATNEKLFF; cdr3_nt: TGTGCCAGCAGTCCTCTCTGGACAGGGGAACCCGCAACTAATGAAAAACTGTTTTTT
clone_size: few; d_call: -; j_call: TRBJ2-1; v_call: TRBV25-1; cdr3_aa: CASSDGGPSYNEQFF; cdr3_nt: TGTGCCAGCAGTGATGGGGGGCCCTCCTACAATGAGCAGTTCTTC
clone_size: -; d_call: -; j_call: TRBJ1-5; v_call: TRBV20-1; cdr3_aa: CSASGRTGNQPQHF; cdr3_nt: TGCAGTGCTAGTGGCCGGACTGGCAATCAGCCCCAGCATTTT
clone_size: -; d_call: -; j_call: TRBJ2-1; v_call: TRBV5-1; cdr3_aa: CASSSGPEQFF; cdr3_nt: TGCGCCAGCAGCTCCGGCCCCGAGCAGTTCTTC
clone_size: -; d_call: -; j_call: TRBJ2-1; v_call: TRBV4-2; cdr3_aa: CASGPLGLGSYNEQFF; cdr3_nt: TGTGCCAGCGGTCCTCTGGGACTGGGCTCCTACAATGAGCAGTTCTTC
clone_size: -; d_call: -; j_call: TRBJ2-3; v_call: TRBV5-4; cdr3_aa: CASSSDSSTDTQYF; cdr3_nt: TGTGCCAGCAGCTCGGACTCTAGCACAGATACGCAGTATTTT
clone_size: -; d_call: -; j_call: TRBJ2-3; v_call: TRBV11-3; cdr3_aa: CASSPPGDTQYF; cdr3_nt: TGTGCCAGCAGCCCGCCGGGAGATACGCAGTATTTT
clone_size: -; d_call: TRBD1; j_call: TRBJ2-7; v_call: TRBV2; cdr3_aa: CASSGTGSMAYEQYF; cdr3_nt: TGTGCCAGCAGTGGGACAGGGTCGATGGCCTACGAGCAGTACTTC